A selection of T cell receptor beta chains follows, all from one sample in a study of CD8 T cells in Susac syndrome. TCRdb re-called the immunoSEQ multiplex PCR reads with MiXCR, one entry per CDR3 protein. This table has 150,000 to 200,000 distinct CDR3 sequences, around 95% appearing once. The specimen was CD4+ T cells from PBMCs. The receptor source for this set is a human donor with Susac syndrome. The CDR3 runs from the conserved cysteine through the conserved F or W. A D gene is named only where the DNA matches it firmly. Where a row states a size, it is once, few, many or the class of an expanded clone; other rows omit it.

D gene: .; clone size: .; V gene: TRBV7-9; J gene: TRBJ2-1; CDR3 DNA: TGTGCCAGCAGCATGGGCCTGACAGGATTCTACAATGAGCAGTTCTTC; CDR3 protein: CASSMGLTGFYNEQFF
D gene: .; clone size: .; V gene: TRBV5-4; J gene: TRBJ2-5; CDR3 DNA: TGTGCCAGCAGCCCAGGAGGGGGCGCCTGGGAGACCCAGTACTTC; CDR3 protein: CASSPGGGAWETQYF
D gene: .; clone size: .; V gene: TRBV12-3/TRBV12-4; J gene: TRBJ2-4; CDR3 DNA: TGTGCCAGCAGCTCAGGGTTTTCCAAAAACATTCAGTACTTC; CDR3 protein: CASSSGFSKNIQYF
D gene: .; clone size: .; V gene: TRBV6-5; J gene: TRBJ1-1; CDR3 DNA: TGTGCCAGCACCCGGACACTTTCCACTGAAGCTTTCTTT; CDR3 protein: CASTRTLSTEAFF
D gene: TRBD1; clone size: .; V gene: TRBV5-1; J gene: TRBJ1-5; CDR3 DNA: TGCGCCAGCAGCTTCACAGGGGGCAAAGGACAGCCCCAGCATTTT; CDR3 protein: CASSFTGGKGQPQHF
D gene: .; clone size: .; V gene: TRBV30; J gene: TRBJ1-6; CDR3 DNA: TGTGCCTGGGACGGAGAAGCCGCTTCCCTCCACTTT; CDR3 protein: CAWDGEAASLHF
D gene: TRBD1; clone size: .; V gene: TRBV20-1; J gene: TRBJ2-7; CDR3 DNA: TGCAGTGCTAGAGATGGGGACAGGGGGATCTACGAGCAGTACTTC; CDR3 protein: CSARDGDRGIYEQYF
D gene: TRBD1; clone size: .; V gene: TRBV6-5; J gene: TRBJ1-1; CDR3 DNA: TGTGCCAGCAGTTACTCAGCAGGGGGTGGCACTGAAGCTTTCTTT; CDR3 protein: CASSYSAGGGTEAFF
D gene: .; clone size: .; V gene: TRBV20-1; J gene: TRBJ2-3; CDR3 DNA: TGCAGTGCTAGCAGGGGTTTGACAGATACGCAGTATTTT; CDR3 protein: CSASRGLTDTQYF
D gene: TRBD2; clone size: .; V gene: TRBV6-6; J gene: TRBJ2-1; CDR3 DNA: TGTGCCAGCAGGGGACTAGCGGGGAGCTATGAGCAGTTCTTC; CDR3 protein: CASRGLAGSYEQFF
D gene: .; clone size: .; V gene: TRBV7-6; J gene: TRBJ1-5; CDR3 DNA: TGTGCCAGCAGCGTAGCACGGGATCAGCCCCAGCATTTT; CDR3 protein: CASSVARDQPQHF
D gene: .; clone size: .; V gene: TRBV2; J gene: TRBJ2-1; CDR3 DNA: TGTGCCAGCAGTATGGTGCATGAGCAGTTCTTC; CDR3 protein: CASSMVHEQFF
D gene: .; clone size: once; V gene: TRBV11-1; J gene: TRBJ2-2; CDR3 DNA: TGTGCCAGCAGCTTAGACCCAGTGAACACCGGGGAGCTGTTTTTT; CDR3 protein: CASSLDPVNTGELFF
D gene: .; clone size: once; V gene: TRBV29-1; J gene: TRBJ2-7; CDR3 DNA: TGCAGCGCAACATTCGACGAGCAGTACTTC; CDR3 protein: CSATFDEQYF
D gene: .; clone size: once; V gene: TRBV7-2; J gene: TRBJ2-1; CDR3 DNA: TGTGCCAGCAGCGTAGTAAATGAGCAGTTCTTC; CDR3 protein: CASSVVNEQFF
D gene: TRBD2; clone size: .; V gene: TRBV9; J gene: TRBJ2-1; CDR3 DNA: TGTGCCAGCAGCGTAGATCTAGCGGACTACAATGAGCAGTTCTTC; CDR3 protein: CASSVDLADYNEQFF
D gene: .; clone size: .; V gene: TRBV30; J gene: TRBJ1-1; CDR3 DNA: TGTGCCTGGAGTGCAGGACAGTGGATGAACACTGAAGCTTTCTTT; CDR3 protein: CAWSAGQWMNTEAFF
D gene: TRBD1; clone size: .; V gene: TRBV19; J gene: TRBJ1-1; CDR3 DNA: TGTGCCAGTATGGGACAGGGGTTCACTGAAGCTTTCTTT; CDR3 protein: CASMGQGFTEAFF
D gene: TRBD2; clone size: .; V gene: TRBV4-2; J gene: TRBJ2-1; CDR3 DNA: TGTGCCAGCAGCCAACCACGGGACTATAACTACAATGAGCAGTTCTTC; CDR3 protein: CASSQPRDYNYNEQFF
D gene: TRBD2; clone size: .; V gene: TRBV9; J gene: TRBJ2-3; CDR3 DNA: TGTGCCAGCAGCGGTAGCGGGGAGCGCACAGATACGCAGTATTTT; CDR3 protein: CASSGSGERTDTQYF
D gene: .; clone size: .; V gene: TRBV6-5; J gene: TRBJ1-1; CDR3 DNA: TGTGCCAGCAGTCTGCGGCCAGGCTGGACTGAAGCTTTCTTT; CDR3 protein: CASSLRPGWTEAFF
D gene: TRBD1; clone size: .; V gene: TRBV9; J gene: TRBJ1-6; CDR3 DNA: TGTGCCAGCAGCGTAGCGGGGGACAGGCCCGAGGAGCCCCTCCACTTT; CDR3 protein: CASSVAGDRPEEPLHF